The rows below give T cell receptor beta chains drawn from one sample of a study of post-analysis software for immune sequencing data. TCRdb itself ran the PCR reads through MiXCR, one entry per CDR3 protein. The sample shows hundreds of thousands of distinct CDR3 sequences, roughly 58% of them seen only once. Sequences were obtained from blood. Every receptor here comes from a girl aged 10 to 17 with multiple sclerosis. Both conserved end residues are part of each CDR3. Fields, in order: V gene, clone size, D gene, J gene, CDR3 DNA, CDR3 protein. The D gene is left open where the match is weak. Clone size is given for some rows only: seen once, a few or many times, or a class if the clone is expanded.

TRBV4-1	NA	NA	TRBJ2-1	TGCGCCAGCAGCCAGGCGGGTTCCTACAATGAGCAGTTCTTC	CASSQAGSYNEQFF
TRBV7-2	once	TRBD1	TRBJ2-1	TGTGCCAGCAGCTTGACCGGGACAGGGTCCGGTGAGCAGTTCTTC	CASSLTGTGSGEQFF
TRBV29-1	NA	NA	TRBJ1-1	TGCAGCGGTAGAGGGGATTTGGACACTGAAGCTTTCTTT	CSGRGDLDTEAFF
TRBV6-5	NA	NA	TRBJ2-2	TGTGCCAGCAGTTCAAGACTAACCGGGGAGCTGTTTTTT	CASSSRLTGELFF
TRBV5-1	NA	TRBD1	TRBJ2-2	TGCGCCAGCAGCCCTCGGACAGGGGACACCGGGGAGCTGTTTTTT	CASSPRTGDTGELFF
TRBV3-1	NA	TRBD1	TRBJ1-6	TGTGCCAGCAGCCGACTGGACAGGGAGAATTCACCCCTCCACTTT	CASSRLDRENSPLHF
TRBV12-3/TRBV12-4	NA	TRBD1	TRBJ2-3	TGTGCCAGCACGAGACAGGGACACCCCACAGATACGCAGTATTTT	CASTRQGHPTDTQYF
TRBV7-8	NA	NA	TRBJ1-5	TGTGCCAGCAGCCCCTTCCGGGACACCCACCAGCATTTT	CASSPFRDTHQHF
TRBV5-1	NA	NA	TRBJ2-4	TGCGCCAGCAAGGATCTGGTAGCCAAAAACATTCAGTACTTC	CASKDLVAKNIQYF
TRBV7-2	NA	NA	TRBJ1-2	TGTGCCAGCAGCCGGGTCGCGCCAGGCGCTAACTATGGCTACACCTTC	CASSRVAPGANYGYTF
TRBV29-1	NA	NA	TRBJ2-3	TGCAGCGTTGAATTTGCCGGGACTAGCACAGATACGCAGTATTTT	CSVEFAGTSTDTQYF
TRBV27	NA	NA	TRBJ1-2	TGTGCCAGCAGCAGTCTGACAGGCGACAATGGCTACACCTTC	CASSSLTGDNGYTF
TRBV29-1	NA	NA	TRBJ1-1	TGCAGCCCCTCTGGGGAGGGCACTGAAGCTTTCTTT	CSPSGEGTEAFF
TRBV15	NA	NA	TRBJ2-3	TGTGCCACCAGCAGAGGGGACCCCTCAGATACGCAGTATTTT	CATSRGDPSDTQYF
TRBV6-1	NA	NA	TRBJ2-5	TGTGCCAGCAGTGAGAGAGAATGGGAGACCCAGTACTTC	CASSEREWETQYF
TRBV5-1	NA	NA	TRBJ2-5	TGCGCCAGCAGCCTCCTGGACGGTTGGGAGACCCAGTACTTC	CASSLLDGWETQYF
TRBV27	NA	NA	TRBJ2-3	TGTGCCAGCAGTTTAAGAAGGGTCAGGGGCACAGATACGCAGTATTTT	CASSLRRVRGTDTQYF
TRBV25-1	NA	NA	TRBJ2-1	TGTGCCAGCAGTCCCCGGGGTGGGACGTGGCACAATGAGCAGTTCTTC	CASSPRGGTWHNEQFF
TRBV18	NA	NA	TRBJ2-7	TGTGCCAGCTCACGGTTAGCTCATAACTACGAGCAGTACTTC	CASSRLAHNYEQYF
TRBV7-9	NA	TRBD1	TRBJ1-1	TGTGCCAGCAGCTTGACAGGGGCCCCCCTGAACACTGAAGCTTTCTTT	CASSLTGAPLNTEAFF